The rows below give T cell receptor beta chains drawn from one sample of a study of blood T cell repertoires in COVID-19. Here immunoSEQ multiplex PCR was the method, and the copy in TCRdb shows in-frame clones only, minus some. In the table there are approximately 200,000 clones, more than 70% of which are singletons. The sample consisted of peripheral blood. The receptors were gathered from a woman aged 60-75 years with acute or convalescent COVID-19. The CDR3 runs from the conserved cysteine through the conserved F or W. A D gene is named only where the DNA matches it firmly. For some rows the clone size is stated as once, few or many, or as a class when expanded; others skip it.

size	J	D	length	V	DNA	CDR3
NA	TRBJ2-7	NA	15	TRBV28	TGTGCCAGCAGTTTCACAGGGAGCGGCTCCTACGAGCAGTACTTC	CASSFTGSGSYEQYF
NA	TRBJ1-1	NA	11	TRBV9	TGTGCCAGCAGCGGTAACGGGGGAGCTTTCTTT	CASSGNGGAFF
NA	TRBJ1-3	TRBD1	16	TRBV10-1	TGCGCCAGCAGTGAGGCCGGGACAGGGGTCGGAAACACCATATATTTT	CASSEAGTGVGNTIYF
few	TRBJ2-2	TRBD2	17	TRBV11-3	TGTGCCAGCAGCTTAGCGACTAGCGTATCGAACACCGGGGAGCTGTTTTTT	CASSLATSVSNTGELFF
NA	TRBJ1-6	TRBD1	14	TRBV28	TGTGCCAGCAGTCCGACAGGGCATAATTCACCCCTCCACTTT	CASSPTGHNSPLHF
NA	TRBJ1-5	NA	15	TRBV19	TGTGCCAGTAGTATGTGGACAGTTAGCAATCAGCCCCAGCATTTT	CASSMWTVSNQPQHF
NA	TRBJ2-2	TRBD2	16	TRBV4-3	TGCGCCAGCAGCCAGGGGGGAGGGCCGAACACCGGGGAGCTGTTTTTT	CASSQGGGPNTGELFF
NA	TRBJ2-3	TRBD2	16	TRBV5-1	TGCGCCAGCAGCCCCCTAGCGGGGGGGTACACAGATACGCAGTATTTT	CASSPLAGGYTDTQYF
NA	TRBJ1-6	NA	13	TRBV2	TGTGCCAGCACTCGGACTCGTAATTCACCCCTCCACTTT	CASTRTRNSPLHF
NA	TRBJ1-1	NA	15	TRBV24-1	TGTGCCACCAGTGGTTCCCCAGGTGAGGGCACTGAAGCTTTCTTT	CATSGSPGEGTEAFF
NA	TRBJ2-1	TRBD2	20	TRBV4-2	TGTGCCAGCAGCCGGGACTCGGGACTAGCGGGAGGACCCCCCTACAATGAGCAGTTCTTC	CASSRDSGLAGGPPYNEQFF
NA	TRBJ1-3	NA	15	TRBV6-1	TGTGCCAGCAGTGAACCGGGCAGGGCTGGAAACACCATATATTTT	CASSEPGRAGNTIYF
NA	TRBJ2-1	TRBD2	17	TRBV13	TGTGCCAGCAGCTATAGTCTAGCGGGAGTACGATACAATGAGCAGTTCTTC	CASSYSLAGVRYNEQFF
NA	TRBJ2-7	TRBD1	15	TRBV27	TGTGCCAGCAGGTTGGGACAGGGGGCTTTTTACGAGCAGTACTTC	CASRLGQGAFYEQYF
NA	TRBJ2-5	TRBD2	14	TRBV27	TGTGCCAGCAGTTCGACTAGCGGGGGAGGGACCCAGTACTTC	CASSSTSGGGTQYF
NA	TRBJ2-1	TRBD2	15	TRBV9	TGTGCCAGCACCCCTAGCGGAGCCGGCGACAATGAGCAGTTCTTC	CASTPSGAGDNEQFF
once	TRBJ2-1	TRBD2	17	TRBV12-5	TGTGCTAGTGGTTGGACACCGTTAGCGGGGGGCCACAATGAGCAGTTCTTC	CASGWTPLAGGHNEQFF
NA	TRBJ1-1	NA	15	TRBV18	TGTGCCAGCTCACTTGATCACGGGGTCAACACTGAAGCTTTCTTT	CASSLDHGVNTEAFF
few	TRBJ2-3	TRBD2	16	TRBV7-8	TGTGCCAGCAGCATCATTGGCGGGAGAGGTAGAGATACGCAGTATTTT	CASSIIGGRGRDTQYF
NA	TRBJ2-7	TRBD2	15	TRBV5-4	TGTGCCAGCACCCCAAGGGCGGGGGGCAACCACGAGCAGTACTTC	CASTPRAGGNHEQYF
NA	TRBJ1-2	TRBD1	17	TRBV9	TGTGCCAGCAGCGTAGGTCAGACGTACGGACAGGACTATGGCTACACCTTC	CASSVGQTYGQDYGYTF
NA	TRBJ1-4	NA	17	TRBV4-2	TGTGCCAGCAGCCAAGGGACTTTGGGTGCAACTAATGAAAAACTGTTTTTT	CASSQGTLGATNEKLFF
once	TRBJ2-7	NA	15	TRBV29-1	TGCAGCGTTGAAGTCAAGGAGGGGAGCTCCTACGAGCAGTACTTC	CSVEVKEGSSYEQYF
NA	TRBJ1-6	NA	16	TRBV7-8	TGTGCCAGCAGCTTAGCTTCAGGTTTAATGAATTCACCCCTCCACTTT	CASSLASGLMNSPLHF
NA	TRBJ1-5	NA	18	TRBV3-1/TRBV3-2	TGTGCCAGCAGCCAGGGAGGGACGGCTGTTTATAGCAATCAGCCCCAGCATTTT	CASSQGGTAVYSNQPQHF
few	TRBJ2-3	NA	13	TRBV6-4	TGTGCCAGCAGCCGGACTAGCACAGATACGCAGTATTTT	CASSRTSTDTQYF
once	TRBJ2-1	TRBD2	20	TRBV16	TGTGCCAGCAGCCAGTCCGGGACTAGCGGGAGCTGGGGCACCTACAATGAGCAGTTCTTC	CASSQSGTSGSWGTYNEQFF
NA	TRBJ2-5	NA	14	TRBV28	TGTGCCAGCACCAGAAAGTATCCAGTGGAGACCCAGTACTTC	CASTRKYPVETQYF
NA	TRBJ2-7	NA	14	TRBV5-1	TGCGCCAGCAGCCCTCAGGGGCTTTCCTACGAGCAGTACTTC	CASSPQGLSYEQYF
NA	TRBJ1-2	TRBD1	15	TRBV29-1	TGCAGCCCGCCGCCTGACAGGGGGGCCTCGAATGGCTACACCTTC	CSPPPDRGASNGYTF
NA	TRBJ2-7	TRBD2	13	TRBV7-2	TGTGCCAGCAGCTCGGGACTAGCCACCGAGCAGTACTTC	CASSSGLATEQYF
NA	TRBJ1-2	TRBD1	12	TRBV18	TGTGCCAGCTCAGGAGACAGGGTTGGCTACACCTTC	CASSGDRVGYTF
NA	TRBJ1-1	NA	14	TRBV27	TGTGCCAGCAGTTTATGGGACGGAGGGGAACCTTCTTTCTTT	CASSLWDGGEPSFF
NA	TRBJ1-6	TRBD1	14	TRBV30	TGTGCCTGGAAAATCAGGGGGCGTAATTCACCCCTCCACTTT	CAWKIRGRNSPLHF
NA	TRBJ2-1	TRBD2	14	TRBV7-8	TGTGCCAGCAGCTTAGGGACTAGCGGGGTCCCCCAGTTCTTC	CASSLGTSGVPQFF
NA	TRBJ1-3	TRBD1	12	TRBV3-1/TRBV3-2	TGTGCCAGCGCTGACAGGGAGTACACCATATATTTT	CASADREYTIYF
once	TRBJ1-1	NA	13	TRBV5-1	TGCGCCAGCAGCTTAGACAGGAACACTGAAGCTTTCTTT	CASSLDRNTEAFF
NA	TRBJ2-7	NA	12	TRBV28	TGTGCCAGCAGTCAGGACACCTACGAGCAGTACTTC	CASSQDTYEQYF
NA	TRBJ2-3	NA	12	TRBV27	TGTGCCAGCAGCCTAGAGGGCGATACGCAGTATTTT	CASSLEGDTQYF
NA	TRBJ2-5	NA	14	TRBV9	TGTGCCAGCAGCGTTTTAGCCCTCCAAGAGACCCAGTACTTC	CASSVLALQETQYF
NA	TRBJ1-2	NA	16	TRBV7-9	TGTGCCAGCAGCAATAGGGGAAACTTTACCCGCTATGGCTACACCTTC	CASSNRGNFTRYGYTF
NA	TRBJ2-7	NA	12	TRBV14	TGTGCCAGCAGCCAAGATAACTACGAGCAGTACTTC	CASSQDNYEQYF
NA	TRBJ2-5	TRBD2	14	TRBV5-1	TGCGCCAGCAGTCAGCGGGGGGATGTAGAGACCCAGTACTTC	CASSQRGDVETQYF
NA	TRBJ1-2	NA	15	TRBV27	TGTGCCAGCAGTTTATATCCAGACAGTCTGAAAGGCTACACCTTC	CASSLYPDSLKGYTF
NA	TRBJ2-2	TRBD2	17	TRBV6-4	TGTGCCAGCAGTGACTCGTTCCTAGCGGGGGGAACCGGGGAGCTGTTTTTT	CASSDSFLAGGTGELFF
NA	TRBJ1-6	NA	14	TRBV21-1	TGTGCCAGCAGGGGGGACAGGGGGAATTCACCCCTCCACTTT	CASRGDRGNSPLHF
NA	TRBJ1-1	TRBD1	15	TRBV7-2	TGTGCCAGCAGCTTCACCGGGACAGCTAACACTGAAGCTTTCTTT	CASSFTGTANTEAFF
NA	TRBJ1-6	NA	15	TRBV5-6	TGTGCCAGCAGCTTGGATGCAGGGGCTTATCCACCCCTCCACTTT	CASSLDAGAYPPLHF
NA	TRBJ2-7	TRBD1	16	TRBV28	TGTGCCAGCAGCGCAACGGGACAGGGGAGATCCTACGAGCAGTACTTC	CASSATGQGRSYEQYF
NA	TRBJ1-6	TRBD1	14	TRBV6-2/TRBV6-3	TGTGCCAGCAGTTACGGGACAGGGGCACGCACCCTCCACTTT	CASSYGTGARTLHF
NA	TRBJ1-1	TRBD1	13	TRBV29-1	TGCAGCGTTAAGAACAGGGGGAACACTGAAGCTTTCTTT	CSVKNRGNTEAFF
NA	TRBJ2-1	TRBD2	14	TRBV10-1	TGCGCCAGCAGTGGGACTAGCGGGAGAAATGAGCAGTTCTTC	CASSGTSGRNEQFF
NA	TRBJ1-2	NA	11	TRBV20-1	TGCAGTGCTAGACAGGACTATGGCTACACCTTC	CSARQDYGYTF